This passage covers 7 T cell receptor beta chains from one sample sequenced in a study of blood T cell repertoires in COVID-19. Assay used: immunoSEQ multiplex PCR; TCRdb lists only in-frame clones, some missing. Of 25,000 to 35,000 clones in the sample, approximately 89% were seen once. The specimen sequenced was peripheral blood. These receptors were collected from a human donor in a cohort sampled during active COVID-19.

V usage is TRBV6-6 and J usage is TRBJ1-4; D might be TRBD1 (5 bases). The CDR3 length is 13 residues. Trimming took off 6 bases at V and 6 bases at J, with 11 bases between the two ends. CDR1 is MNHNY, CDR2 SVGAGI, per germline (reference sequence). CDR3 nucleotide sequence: TGTGCCAGCAGGGGGCGCTTGGATGAAAAACTGTTTTTT. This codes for CASRGRLDEKLFF.

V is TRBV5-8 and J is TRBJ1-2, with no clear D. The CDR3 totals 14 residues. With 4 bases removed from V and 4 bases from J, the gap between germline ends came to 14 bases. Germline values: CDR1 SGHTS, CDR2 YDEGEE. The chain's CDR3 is CASSPREGSYGYTF. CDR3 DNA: TGTGCCAGCAGCCCGAGGGAGGGCAGCTATGGCTACACCTTC.

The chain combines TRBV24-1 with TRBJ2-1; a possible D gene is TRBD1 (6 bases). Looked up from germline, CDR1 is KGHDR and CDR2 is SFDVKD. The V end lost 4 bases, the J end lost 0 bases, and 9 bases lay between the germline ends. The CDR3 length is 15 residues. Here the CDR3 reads CATSERGSSYNEQFF. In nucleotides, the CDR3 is TGTGCCACCAGTGAAAGGGGGAGCTCCTACAATGAGCAGTTCTTC.

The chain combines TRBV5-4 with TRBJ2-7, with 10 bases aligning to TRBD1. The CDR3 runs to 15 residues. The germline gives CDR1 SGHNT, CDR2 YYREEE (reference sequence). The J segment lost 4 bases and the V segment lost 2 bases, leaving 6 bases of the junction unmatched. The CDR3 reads CASSFGTGALYEQYF. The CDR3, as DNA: TGTGCCAGCAGCTTCGGGACAGGGGCTTTGTACGAGCAGTACTTC.

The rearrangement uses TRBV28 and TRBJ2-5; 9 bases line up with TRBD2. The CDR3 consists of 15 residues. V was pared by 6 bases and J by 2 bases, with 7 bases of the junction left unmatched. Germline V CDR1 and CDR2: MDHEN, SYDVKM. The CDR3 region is CASSFQRGAQETQYF. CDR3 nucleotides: TGTGCCAGCAGCTTTCAGCGGGGGGCACAAGAGACCCAGTACTTC.

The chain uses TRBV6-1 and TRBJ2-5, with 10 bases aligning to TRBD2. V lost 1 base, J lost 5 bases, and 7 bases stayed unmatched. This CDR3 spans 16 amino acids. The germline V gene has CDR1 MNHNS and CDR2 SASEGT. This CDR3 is CASSEGVAGGGETQYF. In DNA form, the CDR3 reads TGTGCCAGCAGTGAAGGGGTAGCGGGAGGTGGGGAGACCCAGTACTTC.

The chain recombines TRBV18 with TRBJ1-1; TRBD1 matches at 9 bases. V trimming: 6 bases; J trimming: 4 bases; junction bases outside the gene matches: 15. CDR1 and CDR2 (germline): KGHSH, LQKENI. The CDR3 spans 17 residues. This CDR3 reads CASSGGGQGIGGTEAFF. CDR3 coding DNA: TGTGCCAGCTCCGGTGGGGGACAGGGAATTGGAGGCACTGAAGCTTTCTTT. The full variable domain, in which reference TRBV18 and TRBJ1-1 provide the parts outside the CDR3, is NAGVMQNPRHLVRRRGQEARLRCSPMKGHSHVYWYRQLPEEGLKFMVYLQKENIIDESGMPKERFSAEFPKEGPSILRIQQVVRGDSAAYFCASSGGGQGIGGTEAFFGQGTRLTVV.